This T cell receptor (beta chain) derives from a study of blood T cell repertoires in COVID-19. Study details: Donors in the United States, Italy and Spain gave samples during acute or convalescent COVID-19. Nucleic acid was either cDNA or gDNA, and it came from T cells, B-cell-depleted T cells, or PBMCs.

The ends were cut back, 5 bases at V and 4 bases at J, with 13 bases in the middle. The CDR3 consists of 14 residues. Germline V CDR1 and CDR2: SGHRS, YFSETQ. As handled by the study authors: Amplified reference gene primers provided the basis for estimating nucleated cell counts. Clones were read by immunoSEQ multiplex PCR, and TCRdb kept only the in-frame ones, dropping some. V, J and clone size were drawn from that table, and D and trimming were deduced from the DNA. This sample yields about 210,000 clones, of which about 91% are seen a single time; around 1.2% belongs to the top ten. This rearrangement joins TRBV5-1 to TRBJ1-3; D gene ambiguous. Sequencing was carried out using peripheral blood. The clonotype originates from a man younger than 45 with acute or convalescent COVID-19. CDR3 protein: CASRSPRPGNTIYF. The CDR3, as DNA: TGCGCCAGCAGAAGTCCCAGGCCGGGAAACACCATATATTTT.